This TCR beta chain was identified in a study of cytomegalovirus exposure and HLA in healthy donors. For this clone: Its antigen is undetermined.

Whole-study findings and limits: As was reported, the HLA-A and HLA-B alleles of most subjects were accurately predicted from TCR beta sequences.

In germline, CDR1 is SNHLY, CDR2 FYNNEI. Trimming pared 8 bases from V and 3 bases from J, leaving 16 bases between. This CDR3 is 14 amino acids long. Donors had nominal health at sampling but likely had unrecorded immune exposures. This PCR relied on a set of 60 Vbeta primers and 13 Jbeta primers. Measured with immunoSEQ multiplex PCR; TCRdb has only the in-frame clones, and not every one. This sample has around 130,000 clones, with around 72% found just once. What was sequenced was PBMCs. The chain carries TRBV2 and TRBJ2-5, with D maybe TRBD2 (5 bases). The receptor's source is a woman aged 18-30 years in good health and CMV-seronegative. CDR3 sequence reads: CASRLDIGKETQYF. DNA for the CDR3: TGTGCCAGCCGCCTAGACATCGGGAAAGAGACCCAGTACTTC.